This record looks at one T cell receptor beta chain sequence and its context. The CDR3 length is 16 residues. CDR1 and CDR2 (germline): LGHNA, YNFKEQ. V was pared by 0 bases and J by 2 bases, with 4 bases of the junction left unmatched. With 60 Vbeta and 13 Jbeta primers, the PCR was carried out. Data came from immunoSEQ multiplex PCR; TCRdb stores just in-frame clones and leaves some out. The table records about 170,000 clones, roughly 84% of them present only once. This entry belongs to a study of cytomegalovirus exposure and HLA in healthy donors. V gene TRBV4-2 combines with J gene TRBJ2-7, with TRBD2 matching 10 bases. The source is a male donor in good health and CMV-seronegative. Sequencing was performed on PBMCs. In DNA, the CDR3 is TGTGCCAGCAGCCAAGAATTCCTAGCGGGAGCCTACGAGCAGTACTTC. This sequence encodes CASSQEFLAGAYEQYF.